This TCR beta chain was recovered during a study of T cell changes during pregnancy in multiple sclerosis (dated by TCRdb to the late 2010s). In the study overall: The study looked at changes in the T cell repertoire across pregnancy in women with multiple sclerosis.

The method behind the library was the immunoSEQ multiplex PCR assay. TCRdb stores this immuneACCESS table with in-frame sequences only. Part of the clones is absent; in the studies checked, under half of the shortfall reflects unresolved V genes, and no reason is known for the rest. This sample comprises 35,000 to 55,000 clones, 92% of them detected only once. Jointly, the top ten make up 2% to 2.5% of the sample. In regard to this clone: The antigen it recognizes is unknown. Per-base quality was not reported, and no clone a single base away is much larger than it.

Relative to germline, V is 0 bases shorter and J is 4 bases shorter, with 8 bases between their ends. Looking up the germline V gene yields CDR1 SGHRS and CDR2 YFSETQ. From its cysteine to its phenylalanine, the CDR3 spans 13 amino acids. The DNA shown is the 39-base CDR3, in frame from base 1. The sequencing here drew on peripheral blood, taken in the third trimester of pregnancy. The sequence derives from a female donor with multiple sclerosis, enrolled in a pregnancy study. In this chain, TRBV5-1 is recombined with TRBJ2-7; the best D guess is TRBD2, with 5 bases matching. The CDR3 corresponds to CASSLASGYEQYF. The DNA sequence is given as TGCGCCAGCAGCTTGGCCTCGGGATACGAGCAGTACTTC.